This TCR beta chain was recorded in a study of T cell responses to AZD1222 COVID-19 vaccine (dated by TCRdb to about 2021). In the study overall: TCR sequencing covered roughly 230 trial participants: around 210 given two doses of AZD1222 and approximately 26 given two doses of MenACWY control vaccine. Trial participants were enrolled by age into 18-55, 56-69 and 70-plus year subgroups, with about 150, 28 and 57 TCR-sequenced participants respectively.

Beyond this particular receptor, the publication reports: Spike-specific TCR breadth and depth rose significantly after two AZD1222 doses compared with day 0 and with MenACWY recipients. The vaccine-associated CD4 TCRs covered the entire spike protein, and the dominant responses fell in regions 160-218 and 743-854. Conclusions about previously exposed vaccinees are limited because only a handful of AZD1222 recipients were SARS-CoV-2 seropositive at baseline. Because no samples from the day 14 peak response were available, repertoires could be characterized only after the peak T cell response. The 56-69-year group was small, and its depth increase did not reach significance, likely because of low power. Participants were mostly white British, with more females than males. The authors suggested clonal diversity may have been underestimated. Reportedly, almost half of the unique spike-specific TCRs recognized epitopes lying outside the regions that are mutated in the B.1.351 and B.1.1.7 variants.

The CDR1 and CDR2 encoded by the germline V gene are SGHAT and FQNNGV. At the junction V is shortened by 5 bases and J by 4 bases, with 17 bases in between. Including the terminal cysteine and phenylalanine, the CDR3 comprises 15 residues. Just CDR3 DNA is preserved here, 45 bases in frame from base 1. About this clone itself: Its antigen has not been determined. Per-nucleotide qualities are absent, and no much larger clonotype sits a single base away.

The CDR3 regions of human TCRbeta chains were analyzed by immunosequencing. The paper's processing steps were these. TCRs in the repertoires were compared against a reference library of SARS-CoV-2-specific TCRs that had been generated with the MIRA antigen-specificity platform. Breadth was defined as the fraction of unique TCRs that were SARS-CoV-2-associated, and depth was defined as the fraction of total T cells that were SARS-CoV-2-associated. Each spike-specific TCR was assigned to its reactive spike region and to a CD4 or CD8 class using the MIRA data. Log10-transformed breadth and depth values were compared by one-way ANOVA with Sidak's multiple comparisons tests. TCRdb obtained this table from immuneACCESS and retained in-frame rearrangements with V and J assigned. These tables miss some clones; where compared with another copy, unresolved V genes account for less than half of the shortfall, and the remainder is unexplained. V, J and clone size reflect that table, while D and trimming were determined from the DNA. This sample has under 150,000 clones in its table, and about nine tenths of those were observed once. Together, the top ten hold around 9.5% of the sample.

The label giving this sample's time point can be read as: about 28 days (+/-7) after the second vaccine dose. AZD1222 recipients whose second dose came at about 4 weeks and those whose second dose came at about 12 weeks were combined into one group, since spike-specific TCR depth and breadth did not differ between the two schedules. Samples from vaccinated people were obtained from the UK trials COV001 and COV002, which included a single-blind randomized controlled phase 2/3 trial of AZD1222 (ChAdOx1 nCoV-19) in healthy adults. For TCRbeta chain sequencing, PBMC samples from trial participants were taken at day 0 and at day 28 after the second dose.

This chain is built from TRBV11-2 and TRBJ1-2; possibly the D gene is TRBD1, per 5 matching bases. This receptor was identified in an adult who received the AZD1222 COVID-19 vaccine. The source material was peripheral blood, sampled 28 days after the second AZD1222 dose. CDR3 reads: CASSTTVLGGYGYTF. Read as DNA, the sequence is TGTGCCAGCAGCACGACAGTACTAGGAGGCTATGGCTACACCTTC.